The clone carrying this T cell receptor beta chain was counted between two and nine times. Generated by immunoSEQ multiplex PCR, the TCRdb table keeps only in-frame clones and is missing some. The repertoire holds 350,000 to 400,000 clones, more than 85% seen once, with around 3% in the top ten. V lost 6 bases and J lost 4; bases outside the gene matches: 13. The CDR3 is 17 amino acids. Per germline, CDR1 SGHTA and CDR2 FQGNSA. This entry is derived from a study of blood T cell repertoires in COVID-19. The origin of this receptor is a woman between 25 and 40 years old who had recovered from COVID-19. Source material: PBMCs or T cells enriched from blood (not recorded which). The rearrangement uses TRBV7-2 and TRBJ2-3; TRBD2 aligns across 10 bases. The CDR3 bases are TGTGCCAGCAGATACACTGGGGGACTAGCGAGATCAGATACGCAGTATTTT. Amino acid sequence: CASRYTGGLARSDTQYF.